This T cell receptor beta chain emerged from a study of tissue T cells after allogeneic stem cell transplantation. Time point denoted: mouse harvest day 7 after allogeneic transplant. Tail vein injection delivered 10^7 T-cell-depleted bone marrow cells and 10^6 splenic CD5+ T cells. Assay: immunoSEQ multiplex PCR; the TCRdb copy retains only in-frame clones and omits some. The top ten clones hold about 7.4% of a sample with over 7,500 clones, about 50% of them seen once. With respect to this clone: The gene names here belong to mouse. From the germline J gene comes the end of the CDR3, since the read stops 1 residue before it.

Trimming took 0 bases from V and 5 from J, leaving 10 bases between them. CDR3 length: 14 amino acids. CDR1 NNHNN and CDR2 SYGAGS come from the germline V gene (reference sequence). The chain links TRBV13-2 to TRBJ2-4, with a weak D call TRBD1 (6 bases). This TCR came from a female BALB/c mouse given C57BL/6 T cells with graft-versus-host disease after an allogeneic hematopoietic cell transplant. Sequenced input: gut tissue. CDR3 bases read: TGTGCCAGCGGTGATGCGGCAGGGGTAAACACCTTGTAC. The encoded protein is CASGDAAGVNTLY. The whole CDR3 sequence is CASGDAAGVNTLYF.